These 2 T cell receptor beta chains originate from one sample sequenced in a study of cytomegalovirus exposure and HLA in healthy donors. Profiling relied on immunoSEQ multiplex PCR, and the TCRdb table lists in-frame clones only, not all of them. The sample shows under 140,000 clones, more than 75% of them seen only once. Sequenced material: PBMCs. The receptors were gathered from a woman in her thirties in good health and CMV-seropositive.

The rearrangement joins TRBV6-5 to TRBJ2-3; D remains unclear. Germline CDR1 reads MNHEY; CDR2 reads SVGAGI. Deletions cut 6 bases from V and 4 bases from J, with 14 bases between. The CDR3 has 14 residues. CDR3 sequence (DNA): TGTGCCAGCAGCCCTTTGGAGAGACCAGATACGCAGTATTTT. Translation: CASSPLERPDTQYF.

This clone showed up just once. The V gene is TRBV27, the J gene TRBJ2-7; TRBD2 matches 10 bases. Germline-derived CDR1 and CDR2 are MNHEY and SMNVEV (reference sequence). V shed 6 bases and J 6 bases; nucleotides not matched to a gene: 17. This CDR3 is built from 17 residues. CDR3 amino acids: CASRTWLAGGGASEQYF. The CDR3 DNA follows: TGTGCCAGCAGGACCTGGTTAGCGGGAGGAGGGGCCAGCGAGCAGTACTTC.